Below, one T cell receptor beta chain is given with its context. The antigen is unknown. The data derive from a study of blood T cells in healthy people across ages. Study at large: Template switching recovered approximately one barcoded beta molecule for every two T cells. The study's findings and limits: Investigators viewed diversity estimates from one million T cells as underestimates, the study reported.

Together with a sample-barcoded 5' primer, a J-beta primer mix was included in a second PCR lasting about 6 to 11 cycles. Each TCR beta cDNA got a 12-nucleotide random molecular identifier. TCRdb re-called the 5' RACE reads through MiXCR, storing one row per CDR3 protein. The sample yields roughly 800,000 distinct CDR3 sequences, about three fifths seen once. This CDR3 is built from 12 residues. Per germline, CDR1 ENHRY and CDR2 SYGVKD. Trimming took off 8 bases at V and 8 bases at J, with 10 bases between the two ends. The V gene is TRBV10-3, the J gene TRBJ1-6; maybe TRBD1 (5 bases). The sequenced material came from blood. The TCR was taken from a man under 40 in good health. CDR3 in DNA: TGTGCCATCTGGGACGGGGATTCACCCCTCCACTTT. Amino acids: CAIWDGDSPLHF.